The 13 T cell receptor beta chains below come from one sample, sequenced in a study of blood T cell repertoires in COVID-19. Using immunoSEQ multiplex PCR, the repertoire was profiled, and TCRdb retains in-frame clones only, with some absent. The sample contains over 200,000 clones, around nine tenths of which appear only once. The specimen sequenced was peripheral blood. The source is a woman aged 18 to 35 who had recovered from COVID-19.

The CDR3 loop is CASSDGTGVGELFF. The CDR3 nucleotides read TGTGCCAGCAGTGACGGGACAGGGGTCGGGGAGCTGTTTTTT. V and J are TRBV2 and TRBJ2-2; 10 nucleotides line up with TRBD1. V lost 3 bases and J lost 7; bases outside the gene matches: 2. Germline V gives CDR1 SNHLY, CDR2 FYNNEI. The CDR3 has 14 residues.

The genes are TRBV7-2 and TRBJ2-7; 12 nucleotides agree with TRBD2. Per the germline V gene, CDR1 is SGHTA and CDR2 is FQGNSA. The CDR3 is 17 amino acids. Trimming cost V 2 bases and J 4 bases; bases outside gene matches: 9. This CDR3 is CASSLSATSGSLYEQYF. The CDR3 coding sequence is TGTGCCAGCAGCTTATCCGCGACTAGCGGGAGTTTGTACGAGCAGTACTTC. Filled out from reference TRBV7-2 and TRBJ2-7, the complete variable domain reads GAGVSQSPSNKVTEKGKDVELRCDPISGHTALYWYRQSLGQGLEFLIYFQGNSAPDKSGLPSDRFSAERTGGSVSTLTIQRTQQEDSAVYLCASSLSATSGSLYEQYFGPGTRLTVT.

The chain uses TRBV18 and TRBJ2-1; 13 nucleotides agree with TRBD2. Trimming cost V 9 bases and J 15 bases; bases outside gene matches: 8. The CDR3 is made up of 12 amino acids. Germline CDR1 and CDR2: KGHSH and LQKENI. CDR3 in DNA: TGTGCCAGTCACGGACTAGCGGGAGACCCGTTCTTC. Translating it yields CASHGLAGDPFF.

The chain has TRBV25-1 and TRBJ1-5; no clear D gene. This CDR3 comprises 14 residues. The V end was cut by 4 bases, the J end by 4 bases, with 11 bases between. Per germline, CDR1 MGHDK and CDR2 SYGVNS. CDR3 protein: CASSGVGGNQPQHF. For the CDR3, the DNA is TGTGCCAGCAGTGGAGTGGGCGGGAATCAGCCCCAGCATTTT.

The chain employs TRBV9 and TRBJ2-1, with 12 bases lining up with TRBD2. The germline V gene encodes CDR1 SGDLS and CDR2 YYNGEE. V shed 0 bases, J shed 5 bases, and the junction held 9 bases outside the gene matches. CDR3 length: 18 residues. DNA of the CDR3: TGTGCCAGCAGCGTAGTTCCTAGCGGGAGGGCCGGAAACAATGAGCAGTTCTTC. Protein: CASSVVPSGRAGNNEQFF.

The rearrangement uses TRBV19 and TRBJ1-5; D is perhaps TRBD1 (6 bases). The CDR3 sequence is 16 residues long. Trimming took 4 bases from V and 1 from J, leaving 14 bases between them. Germline V gene data show CDR1 as LNHDA and CDR2 as SQIVND (reference sequence). The CDR3 protein is CASSSFAGESNQPQHF. The CDR3 nucleotides read TGTGCCAGTAGTAGTTTTGCAGGGGAGAGCAATCAGCCCCAGCATTTT. Combining the CDR3 with reference TRBV19 and TRBJ1-5 gives the whole variable domain DGGITQSPKYLFRKEGQNVTLSCEQNLNHDAMYWYRQDPGQGLRLIYYSQIVNDFQKGDIAEGYSVSREKKESFPLTVTSAQKNPTAFYLCASSSFAGESNQPQHFGDGTRLSIL.

The chain joins TRBV7-9 to TRBJ1-2, with D perhaps TRBD1 (5 bases). V dropped 1 base and J dropped 7 bases, with 13 bases sitting between them. The CDR3 consists of 14 residues. Germline loops: CDR1 SEHNR, CDR2 FQNEAQ (reference sequence). The CDR3 nucleotides read TGTGCCAGCAGCTTAGATAACAGGCAAATTGGCTACACCTTC. Protein product: CASSLDNRQIGYTF.

The chain has TRBV7-2 and TRBJ1-5; TRBD1 matches at 8 bases. The CDR3 totals 15 residues. V was pared by 5 bases and J by 6 bases, with 9 bases of the junction left unmatched. Germline CDR1 is SGHTA and CDR2 is FQGNSA. For the CDR3, the DNA is TGTGCCAGCAGCCCCTGGACAGGGAGAGGTCAGCCCCAGCATTTT. It codes for CASSPWTGRGQPQHF.

V is TRBV10-3 and J is TRBJ2-2, with TRBD2 identical over 9 bases. This CDR3 spans 14 amino acids. Germline assignment: CDR1 ENHRY and CDR2 SYGVKD. V dropped 8 bases and J dropped 6; count of bases not matched to a gene: 7. The CDR3 DNA reads TGTGCCATCCGACAAGCGGGAGGCCCCGGGGAGCTGTTTTTT. Translating it yields CAIRQAGGPGELFF.

The chain joins TRBV4-3 to TRBJ2-3; D gene ambiguous. CDR3 length equals 15 residues. From germline, CDR1 is LGHNA and CDR2 YSLEER. V was trimmed by 0 bases and J by 4 bases, leaving 11 bases between them. The CDR3 here is CASSQEIEFADTQYF. CDR3 nucleotides: TGCGCCAGCAGCCAAGAAATAGAATTCGCAGATACGCAGTATTTT.

The chain recombines TRBV5-6 with TRBJ2-7; D might be TRBD1 (7 bases). This CDR3 is 12 amino acids long. V gave up 1 base and J gave up 12 bases, with 14 bases separating them. The germline gives CDR1 SGHDT, CDR2 YYEEEE. In nucleotides, the CDR3 is TGTGCCAGCAGCTTGAGCAGGGGGGTTGCGTACTTC. It encodes CASSLSRGVAYF.

The rearrangement uses TRBV6-5 and TRBJ2-2; the D gene is possibly TRBD1 (6 bases). Trimming shortened V by 3 bases and J by 4 bases, and 15 bases separated the two germline ends. CDR1 and CDR2 (germline): MNHEY, SVGAGI. The CDR3 is 16 residues long. The CDR3 DNA is TGTGCCAGCAGTTATTCAGCAGGGGTAGCCACCGGGGAGCTGTTTTTT. Its translation is CASSYSAGVATGELFF.

The V call is TRBV29-1, the J call TRBJ2-7; 9 bases agree with TRBD1. This CDR3 comprises 14 residues. Per germline, CDR1 SQVTM and CDR2 ANQGSEA. Trimming took 5 bases from V and 5 from J; bases not matched to a gene: 10. Here the CDR3 reads CSVTGRQGVNEQYF. CDR3 bases: TGCAGCGTTACTGGGAGACAGGGGGTAAACGAGCAGTACTTC.